This passage covers 28 T cell receptor beta chains from one sample sequenced in a study of beta chain features in type 1 diabetes (dated by TCRdb to the late 2010s). The research as a whole found: A moderate but significant shortening of TCRB CDR3 length was observed in type 1 diabetes patients in all four CD4+ subsets.

Receptor amplification or capture employed the immunoSEQ multiplex PCR assay. The High Capacity cDNA Reverse Transcription Kit was used to reverse transcribe all of the isolated RNA, meaning that expressed TCRB transcripts were what got sequenced. Drawn from immuneACCESS, this table holds only the in-frame rearrangements with V and J called that TCRdb kept. Clones are partly lost; checked studies trace under half to an unresolved V gene and leave the rest unexplained. The sample table lists more than 300,000 clones, roughly a tenth of them with a count of one. In total, the top ten clones hold roughly 0.54% of the sample. Their specific antigens are unknown. Sample: central memory CD4+ T cells from blood. The receptors here all came from a man aged 30 to 45 with type 1 diabetes.

The sample holds a few counts of this clone. The rearrangement uses TRBV10-1 and TRBJ1-1; D not resolved. The CDR3 extends over 11 amino acids. The V end lost 5 bases, the J end lost 4 bases, and 5 bases lay between the germline ends. CDR1 is WNHNN and CDR2 is SYGVQD in the germline V gene (reference sequence). CDR3 in amino acids: CASSLATEAFF. CDR3 in DNA: TGCGCCAGCAGTTTGGCCACTGAAGCTTTCTTT.

This chain uses TRBV4-3 with TRBJ2-5, with 10 bases identical to TRBD2. V shed 8 bases, J shed 2 bases, and the junction held 8 bases outside the gene matches. The length of the CDR3 is 15 residues. CDR1 and CDR2 from the germline V gene are LGHNA and YSLEER. CDR3: CASRLLAGHQETQYF. The CDR3 nucleotides are TGCGCCAGCCGATTACTAGCGGGGCATCAAGAGACCCAGTACTTC.

This rearrangement joins TRBV21-1 to TRBJ2-7; TRBD1, the table's D call, was not compared with the DNA. TRBV21-1 is assigned pseudogene status. The CDR3 extends over 15 amino acids. CDR3 amino acids: CASSGGDRDFYEQYF. The CDR3 DNA reads TGTGCCAGCAGCGGGGGGGACAGGGATTTCTACGAGCAGTACTTC.

As regards this clone: In the same sample, other DNA sequences code for this CDR3. The chain couples TRBV7-2 to TRBJ1-5, with 9 bases matching TRBD1. V lost 4 bases to trimming and J lost 4 bases; unmatched junction nucleotides: 5. The germline V gene has CDR1 SGHTA and CDR2 FQGNSA. The CDR3 contains 15 residues. The CDR3 spells CASSSLGQGNQPQHF. The CDR3 bases are TGTGCCAGCAGCTCCCTGGGACAGGGAAATCAGCCCCAGCATTTT.

This clone was detected ten times or more. Other DNA sequences in the sample encode the same CDR3. The chain combines TRBV7-9 with TRBJ1-1; D is unclear. CDR3 length equals 13 residues. Per the germline V gene, CDR1 is SEHNR and CDR2 is FQNEAQ (reference sequence). The V end was cut by 3 bases, the J end by 0 bases, with 5 bases between. The CDR3 DNA is TGTGCCAGCAGCTTTGATATGAACACTGAAGCTTTCTTT. This sequence encodes CASSFDMNTEAFF. Full variable domain (remainder filled in from reference TRBV7-9 and TRBJ1-1): DTGVSQNPRHKITKRGQNVTFRCDPISEHNRLYWYRQTLGQGPEFLTYFQNEAQLEKSRLLSDRFSAERPKGSFSTLEIQRTEQGDSAMYLCASSFDMNTEAFFGQGTRLTVV.

V and J are TRBV7-3 and TRBJ1-4; tentatively, D is TRBD1 (5 bases). The CDR3 has 15 residues. V was cut by 5 bases and J by 6 bases, with 16 bases left in between. Germline assignment: CDR1 SGHTA and CDR2 FQGTGA. This CDR3 is CASSLAKGEYEKLFF. Written as DNA, the CDR3 is TGTGCCAGCAGCCTCGCCAAAGGGGAGTATGAAAAACTGTTTTTT.

This chain links TRBV7-2 with TRBJ2-5, with TRBD2 identical over 7 bases. Per the germline V gene, CDR1 is SGHTA and CDR2 is FQGNSA. The V segment lost 2 bases and the J segment 1 base; nucleotides outside the gene matches: 7. This CDR3 has 16 amino acids. Here the CDR3 reads CASSLSGGTTQETQYF. The CDR3 DNA follows: TGTGCCAGCAGCTTATCTGGAGGGACTACCCAAGAGACCCAGTACTTC. The full variable domain, in which reference TRBV7-2 and TRBJ2-5 provide the parts outside the CDR3, is GAGVSQSPSNKVTEKGKDVELRCDPISGHTALYWYRQSLGQGLEFLIYFQGNSAPDKSGLPSDRFSAERTGGSVSTLTIQRTQQEDSAVYLCASSLSGGTTQETQYFGPGTRLLVL.

This clone was observed many times. The chain links TRBV4-2 to TRBJ1-3, with TRBD1 as a possible D gene (6 bases). The CDR3 runs 15 residues. The germline V gene has CDR1 LGHNA and CDR2 YNFKEQ. The ends were cut back, 4 bases at V and 1 base at J, with 11 bases in the middle. DNA for the CDR3: TGTGCCAGCAGCCTAAATACAGGGTCTGGAAACACCATATATTTT. Its protein is CASSLNTGSGNTIYF.

This rearrangement joins TRBV4-3 to TRBJ1-2; perhaps TRBD1 as D (6 bases). Germline CDR1 and CDR2: LGHNA and YSLEER. The CDR3 consists of 15 residues. V lost 0 bases to trimming and J lost 7 bases, with 15 bases between them. CDR3 amino acids: CASSQEPGRGGGYTF. In nucleotides, the CDR3 is TGCGCCAGCAGCCAAGAGCCGGGCAGGGGAGGTGGCTACACCTTC.

The chain joins TRBV29-1 to TRBJ1-1; tentatively, D is TRBD1 (5 bases). The CDR3 runs to 14 residues. Trimming cost V 4 bases and J 0 bases, with 12 bases left between them. CDR1 SQVTM and CDR2 ANQGSEA come from the germline V gene. CDR3 in DNA: TGCAGCGTTGTTCGGGGCGACCTGAACACTGAAGCTTTCTTT. This encodes CSVVRGDLNTEAFF.

This clone was counted between two and nine times. The chain joins TRBV10-1 to TRBJ1-1; D remains unclear. V was cut by 1 base and J by 1 base, with 4 bases left in between. In germline, CDR1 is WNHNN, CDR2 SYGVQD (reference sequence). The CDR3 is 13 residues long. The CDR3 spells CASSELRNTEAFF. CDR3 nucleotide sequence: TGCGCCAGCAGTGAGTTGAGGAACACTGAAGCTTTCTTT.

V gene TRBV28 combines with J gene TRBJ2-6; possibly TRBD1 for D (5 bases). The germline gives CDR1 MDHEN, CDR2 SYDVKM. V lost 4 bases and J 0 bases, leaving 16 bases between the germline ends. This CDR3 is built from 18 residues. CDR3 nucleotides: TGTGCCAGCAGTTCCTACAGGTGGACGGGCTCTGGGGCCAACGTCCTGACTTTC. Encoded protein: CASSSYRWTGSGANVLTF.

This clone was seen only a few times. This chain uses TRBV27 with TRBJ2-7; 8 bases line up with TRBD1. CDR3 length equals 18 residues. The V and J ends lost 4 bases and 3 bases, in that order; junction bases with no gene match: 17. Germline V gene sequence: CDR1 MNHEY, CDR2 SMNVEV (reference sequence). In nucleotides, the CDR3 is TGTGCCAGCAGTTCCATTTCATCCAGGGGGCAAGGGGTCTACGAGCAGTACTTC. This encodes CASSSISSRGQGVYEQYF.

This clone was detected many times. J is TRBJ1-2 and V is TRBV28; possibly TRBD1 for D (5 bases). Germline V gene sequence: CDR1 MDHEN, CDR2 SYDVKM. V was pared by 2 bases and J by 8 bases, with 12 bases between. This CDR3 comprises 13 residues. The DNA for the CDR3 is TGTGCCAGCAGTTTAAGGACCTCAGGGGGCTACACCTTC. This translates into CASSLRTSGGYTF.

Notes on this clone: Within the sample, other DNA sequences also encode this same CDR3. CDR3 residues: CASSLGQNYGYTF. The DNA of the CDR3 is TGTGCCAGCAGCTTAGGTCAAAACTATGGCTACACCTTC. J is TRBJ1-2 and V is TRBV7-2; D unresolved. The CDR3 is 13 residues long. The V end was cut by 1 base, the J end by 2 bases, with 5 bases between. CDR1 is SGHTA, CDR2 FQGNSA, per germline.

On this clone itself: This likely came from a read error, as a far larger clone is one base away. The rearrangement links TRBV11-2 to TRBJ1-5; D remains ambiguous. The germline CDR1 and CDR2 sequences are SGHAT and FQNNGV. The CDR3 has 12 residues. The V end lost 3 bases, the J end lost 3 bases, and 3 bases lay between the germline ends. CDR3 in DNA: TGTGCCAGCAGCTTCGACAATCAGCCCCAGCATTTT. The encoded protein is CASSFDNQPQHF.

The rearrangement uses TRBV4-3 and TRBJ2-7, with D maybe TRBD2 (5 bases). CDR3 length equals 13 residues. Trimming pared 0 bases from V and 6 bases from J, leaving 9 bases between. Germline values: CDR1 LGHNA, CDR2 YSLEER. In DNA form, the CDR3 reads TGCGCCAGCAGCCAAGAGGGAGCCGGCGAGCAGTACTTC. Residues: CASSQEGAGEQYF.

This chain joins TRBV27 and TRBJ1-5; D not certain. Germline V gene data show CDR1 as MNHEY and CDR2 as SMNVEV (reference sequence). The CDR3 loop spans 14 amino acids. Trimming cost V 8 bases and J 0 bases, with 11 bases left between them. In DNA form, the CDR3 reads TGTGCCAGCTGGACGCCGTATAGCAATCAGCCCCAGCATTTT. Encoded protein: CASWTPYSNQPQHF.

This clone was counted ten times or more. The chain employs TRBV19 and TRBJ2-3; D ambiguous. V lost 2 bases and J 4 bases, leaving 16 bases between the germline ends. Germline V gene lookup returns CDR1 LNHDA and CDR2 SQIVND (reference sequence). The CDR3 contains 16 residues. The DNA for the CDR3 is TGTGCCAGTAGTATATGGGCTTCACAGCAGCCAGATACGCAGTATTTT. It codes for CASSIWASQQPDTQYF.

This clone occurred many times. This sequence joins TRBV2 and TRBJ2-1, with no clear D. The CDR3 runs to 10 residues. V was shortened by 5 bases and J by 6 bases, with 2 bases between the two germline ends. Germline lookup yields CDR1 SNHLY and CDR2 FYNNEI. The DNA for the CDR3 is TGTGCCAGCAGTATCAATGAGCAGTTCTTC. It encodes CASSINEQFF. The variable domain in full, completed from reference TRBV2 and TRBJ2-1, reads EPEVTQTPSHQVTQMGQEVILRCVPISNHLYFYWYRQILGQKVEFLVSFYNNEISEKSEIFDDQFSVERPDGSNFTLKIRSTKLEDSAMYFCASSINEQFFGPGTRLTVL.

Of note for this clone: An end of the junction differs from the germline gene, which may be a read error. J is TRBJ2-2 and V is TRBV28, with D possibly matching TRBD2 (6 bases). The CDR3 totals 11 residues. The germline CDR1 and CDR2 sequences are MDHEN and SYDVKM. CDR3 sequence reads: CASSHFGGLFF. In DNA, the CDR3 is TGTGCCAGCAGTCATTTCGGGGGGCTGTTTTTT.

The chain uses TRBV5-6 and TRBJ2-5; 7 bases are a match to TRBD2. CDR1 and CDR2 (germline): SGHDT, YYEEEE. The V gene end was trimmed by 1 base and the J gene end by 2 bases; junction bases not matched to a gene: 5. The CDR3 runs to 15 residues. The CDR3 bases are TGTGCCAGCAGCTTGATGGCTAGCGGACAAGAGACCCAGTACTTC. Protein sequence: CASSLMASGQETQYF.

This clone was detected a few times. The chain combines TRBV6-5 with TRBJ2-5; D remains ambiguous. Germline V gene lookup returns CDR1 MNHEY and CDR2 SVGAGI. CDR3 length equals 11 residues. The germline V and J ends were trimmed by 7 bases and 2 bases, with 5 bases remaining between them. CDR3 loop: CASMGQETQYF. Written as DNA, the CDR3 is TGTGCCAGCATGGGTCAAGAGACCCAGTACTTC.

V gene TRBV19 combines with J gene TRBJ2-1; TRBD2 matches 10 bases. The CDR3 loop spans 16 amino acids. Germline assignment: CDR1 LNHDA and CDR2 SQIVND (reference sequence). J was trimmed by 8 bases and V by 5 bases; bases with no gene match: 12. For the CDR3, the DNA is TGTGCCAGTAGTGCCCCAGCGGGGACTAGCGTGCATGAGCAGTTCTTC. Its translation: CASSAPAGTSVHEQFF. Full variable domain (missing parts from reference TRBV19 and TRBJ2-1): DGGITQSPKYLFRKEGQNVTLSCEQNLNHDAMYWYRQDPGQGLRLIYYSQIVNDFQKGDIAEGYSVSREKKESFPLTVTSAQKNPTAFYLCASSAPAGTSVHEQFFGPGTRLTVL.

The rearrangement uses TRBV7-2 and TRBJ2-1, with D tentatively TRBD2 (6 bases). The CDR3 consists of 17 residues. Trimming took off 5 bases at V and 0 bases at J, with 17 bases between the two ends. CDR1 and CDR2 from the germline V gene are SGHTA and FQGNSA. CDR3 sequence (DNA): TGTGCCAGCAGCATACTCTCGGCGGGGTCCTCCTACAATGAGCAGTTCTTC. It translates to CASSILSAGSSYNEQFF.

This chain uses TRBV28 with TRBJ1-2, with 8 bases matching TRBD1. The V gene's germline CDR1 is MDHEN and CDR2 SYDVKM. V shed 3 bases, J shed 6 bases, and the junction held 12 bases outside the gene matches. The CDR3 length is 16 residues. The CDR3 loop reads CASSFRRDRTGDGYTF. The CDR3 nucleotides read TGTGCCAGCAGTTTCCGAAGGGACAGGACAGGAGATGGCTACACCTTC.

The sample holds many counts of this clone. This chain connects TRBV10-3 to TRBJ2-3; the D gene is possibly TRBD2 (6 bases). V was cut by 0 bases and J by 0 bases, with 13 bases left in between. Germline V lookup: CDR1 ENHRY, CDR2 SYGVKD. The CDR3 loop spans 17 amino acids. This CDR3 is CAISESGPGTSTDTQYF. CDR3 coding DNA: TGTGCCATCAGTGAGTCGGGTCCTGGGACTAGCACAGATACGCAGTATTTT.

This clone occurred many times. The J gene is TRBJ2-6, the V gene TRBV19; the match to TRBD1 covers 9 bases. J lost 0 bases, V lost 6 bases, and 6 bases had no gene match. This CDR3 contains 17 residues. Germline CDR1 and CDR2: LNHDA and SQIVND (reference sequence). CDR3 loop: CASSLGDRDSGANVLTF. In DNA form, the CDR3 reads TGTGCCAGTAGCCTGGGGGACAGGGACTCTGGGGCCAACGTCCTGACTTTC.